Many counts were recorded for the clone carrying this T cell receptor (beta chain). What it recognizes is unknown. CDR1 is SGHTA, CDR2 FQGNSA, per germline. This CDR3 contains 15 residues. Trimming removed 1 base from V and 4 bases from J, with 8 bases in between. Exclusions: uncontrolled infection, other autoimmune disease, pregnancy, lactation. Clinical symptoms, serum thyroxine, TRAb, thyroid ultrasound and orbital computed tomography informed diagnoses. Initially, at the first diagnosis of hyperthyroidism and before any ophthalmopathy symptoms, blood was sampled. Amplification of TCR beta CDR3 regions was performed using RNA transcripts as template. A set of HTBI primers served as the primers for a first-round RT-PCR of the TCR CDR3. TCRdb reprocessed the multiplex PCR reads with MiXCR, giving one entry per CDR3 protein. This table holds fewer than 500,000 distinct CDR3 sequences, about 14% found once.

This entry comes from a study of T cells in Graves' hyperthyroidism and ophthalmopathy. Findings and caveats of the study: Among thyroid clonotypes expanded above 0.001, most also appeared in blood.

This TCR was recovered from a man aged 30 to 39 with Graves' hyperthyroidism that later progressed to Graves' ophthalmopathy. The sample comprised blood. The chain links TRBV7-2 to TRBJ1-6, with D uncertain. In DNA form, the CDR3 reads TGTGCCAGCAGCTTAGGCCGGGGTTATAATTCACCCCTCCACTTT. Protein product: CASSLGRGYNSPLHF.